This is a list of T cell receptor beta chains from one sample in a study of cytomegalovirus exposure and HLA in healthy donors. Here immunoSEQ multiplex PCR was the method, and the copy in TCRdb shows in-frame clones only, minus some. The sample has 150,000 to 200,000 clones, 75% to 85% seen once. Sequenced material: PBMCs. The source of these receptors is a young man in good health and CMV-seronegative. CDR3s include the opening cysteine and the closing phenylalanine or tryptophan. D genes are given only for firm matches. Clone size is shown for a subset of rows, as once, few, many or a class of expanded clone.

TGTGCCAGCAGCTTAGGAGTGGGGCAGCTAGCGGTATCCTACAATGAGCAGTTCTTC | CASSLGVGQLAVSYNEQFF | TRBJ2-1 | TRBD2 | TRBV7-3 | -
TGTGCCAGCAGCGTAGGAGTTACCTCCTACGAGCAGTACTTC | CASSVGVTSYEQYF | TRBJ2-7 | - | TRBV9 | -
TGTGCCAGCAGCTTAACCGGGACAGGGACAACCGGGGAGCTGTTTTTT | CASSLTGTGTTGELFF | TRBJ2-2 | TRBD1 | TRBV9 | once
TGTGCCAGTAGTAGGGCAGGCCTGAGCAATCAGCCCCAGCATTTT | CASSRAGLSNQPQHF | TRBJ1-5 | - | TRBV19 | -
TGTGCCAGCAGCTTAACAGGGCAGGGCGAGCAGTACTTC | CASSLTGQGEQYF | TRBJ2-7 | - | TRBV6-5 | -
TGCGCCAGCAGCTTAACGGGGAACACCGGGGAGCTGTTTTTT | CASSLTGNTGELFF | TRBJ2-2 | - | TRBV5-1 | -
TGTGCCAGCAGTTCCCCCCCCTCCGGAGATACGCAGTATTTT | CASSSPPSGDTQYF | TRBJ2-3 | - | TRBV27 | -
TGTGCCACCTCGACCCTCGGGGGTGTTACGCAGTATTTT | CATSTLGGVTQYF | TRBJ2-3 | - | TRBV2 | -
TGTGCCAGCAGTTCCCCTCTACTGATCCGGGAGTCGGGGGAGCTGTTTTTT | CASSSPLLIRESGELFF | TRBJ2-2 | - | TRBV27 | -
TGCGCCAGCAGACTCGGCGCTAGTTTGTCCGGGGAGCTGTTTTTT | CASRLGASLSGELFF | TRBJ2-2 | - | TRBV10-2 | -
TGTGCCAGCAGCTTAGCGGGGAGAACTGAAGCTTTCTTT | CASSLAGRTEAFF | TRBJ1-1 | - | TRBV7-8 | -
TGTGCCAGCAGCTTAGAAATAGGACAGGGAACTGAAGCTTTCTTT | CASSLEIGQGTEAFF | TRBJ1-1 | TRBD1 | TRBV7-8 | -
TGCGCCAGCAGCTTGGCCCACGTCTATGACTACACCTTC | CASSLAHVYDYTF | TRBJ1-2 | - | TRBV5-1 | -
TGTGCCTGGAGTGTACCTAGCGGGGGGGTTTCGAGACAAGAGACCCAGTACTTC | CAWSVPSGGVSRQETQYF | TRBJ2-5 | TRBD2 | TRBV30 | -
TGTGCCAGCAGTCCCGGGACTAGCGGAAATTACGAGCAGTACTTC | CASSPGTSGNYEQYF | TRBJ2-7 | TRBD2 | TRBV27 | -
TGTGCCAGCAGCTTTCCATCGGGGTACAATGAGCAGTTCTTC | CASSFPSGYNEQFF | TRBJ2-1 | - | TRBV11-2 | -
TGTGCCAGCAGCACAGGGTCGAATAATTCACCCCTCCACTTT | CASSTGSNNSPLHF | TRBJ1-6 | - | TRBV6-1 | -
TGTGCCAGCACCGGACAGGGTAACTACAATGAGCAGTTCTTC | CASTGQGNYNEQFF | TRBJ2-1 | TRBD1 | TRBV5-6 | -
TGCGCCAGCAGTGATACAGGGGGCGGTCTTAGCACTGAAGCTTTCTTT | CASSDTGGGLSTEAFF | TRBJ1-1 | TRBD1 | TRBV10-2 | few
TGTGCCAGCAGTTTATCGGGACTAGCGGGAGTAGATGAGCAGTTCTTC | CASSLSGLAGVDEQFF | TRBJ2-1 | TRBD2 | TRBV28 | -
TGTGCCACCAGCGGGGTCCTAGCGGGAGCCTACAATGAGCAGTTCTTC | CATSGVLAGAYNEQFF | TRBJ2-1 | TRBD2 | TRBV15 | few
TGTGCCAGCTCCCCCAAGCGGGTTAGCACAGATACGCAGTATTTT | CASSPKRVSTDTQYF | TRBJ2-3 | - | TRBV18 | -
TGTGCCAGCAGCTCCCCCACGGCTAACTATGGCTACACCTTC | CASSSPTANYGYTF | TRBJ1-2 | - | TRBV28 | -
TGTGCCAGCAGGGAGGGGGGGGGCGGGAATGAGCAGTTCTTC | CASREGGGGNEQFF | TRBJ2-1 | - | TRBV6-6 | -
TGTGCCAGCAGCCTAACCGGGACAGGGCAATACAATGAGCAGTTCTTC | CASSLTGTGQYNEQFF | TRBJ2-1 | TRBD1 | TRBV7-8 | -
TGTGCCAGCAGAAAGGGGAGGGAAACTGAAGCTTTCTTT | CASRKGRETEAFF | TRBJ1-1 | - | TRBV2 | -
TGTGCCATCGGGGGACTAGCGAACCCCACAGATACGCAGTATTTT | CAIGGLANPTDTQYF | TRBJ2-3 | TRBD2 | TRBV10-3 | -
TGTGCCAGCGGGGACGGGAGGGAGTACAATGAGCAGTTCTTC | CASGDGREYNEQFF | TRBJ2-1 | TRBD2 | TRBV2 | -
TGTGCCGCCAAACAGGGGCCCAGGGGGTACGAGCAGTACTTC | CAAKQGPRGYEQYF | TRBJ2-7 | TRBD1 | TRBV6-5 | -
TGTGCCAGCAGTTTAGAGCCGACAGGGCGGATGGAAAAACTGTTTTTT | CASSLEPTGRMEKLFF | TRBJ1-4 | TRBD1 | TRBV27 | -
TGCGCCAGCAGCTTGTACTACAGGGGGTCTGGAAACACCATATATTTT | CASSLYYRGSGNTIYF | TRBJ1-3 | TRBD1 | TRBV5-1 | -
TGCGCCAGCAGCTTGGCTGTTCTCGCGCAGGGGGCGATCGGGGAGCTGTTTTTT | CASSLAVLAQGAIGELFF | TRBJ2-2 | TRBD1 | TRBV5-1 | -
TGTGCCAGCTCAGGCGGATTAAATCAGCCCCAGCATTTT | CASSGGLNQPQHF | TRBJ1-5 | - | TRBV18 | -
TGTGCTAGCAGCGCGACTAGCGGGGAAGAGACCCAGTACTTC | CASSATSGEETQYF | TRBJ2-5 | TRBD2 | TRBV7-7 | -
TGCGCCAGCAGCTTGGCCGCAGGCTCTGGGGCCAACGTCCTGACTTTC | CASSLAAGSGANVLTF | TRBJ2-6 | - | TRBV5-1 | -
TGTGCCTGGAATAGGGGAGGGGAGACCCAGTACTTC | CAWNRGGETQYF | TRBJ2-5 | TRBD2 | TRBV30 | -
TGTGCCAGCAGTGAAGCGGCTCTCACAGATACGCAGTATTTT | CASSEAALTDTQYF | TRBJ2-3 | - | TRBV6-1 | -
TGTGCCAGCAGTGAATCGACAAACTACAATGAGCAGTTCTTC | CASSESTNYNEQFF | TRBJ2-1 | - | TRBV6-1 | -
TGTGCCAGTAGTAGGGGACTAGCGGTCAATGAGCAGTTCTTC | CASSRGLAVNEQFF | TRBJ2-1 | TRBD2 | TRBV19 | -
TGTGCCATCAGTGTCGGGACTAGCGGACAAGAGACCCAGTACTTC | CAISVGTSGQETQYF | TRBJ2-5 | TRBD2 | TRBV10-3 | few
TGTGCCGTGAAAGACCAGGGAATCTATGGCTACACCTTC | CAVKDQGIYGYTF | TRBJ1-2 | - | TRBV28 | -
TGTGCCAGTCATAGCGGGAGGGCCTGGAACACCGGGGAGCTGTTTTTT | CASHSGRAWNTGELFF | TRBJ2-2 | TRBD2 | TRBV19 | -
TGTGCCAGCAGTGAAGCGGGGCATAGCAATCAGCCCCAGCATTTT | CASSEAGHSNQPQHF | TRBJ1-5 | - | TRBV6-1 | many
TGTGCCAGCAGTGATAGCGGCCACACCGGGGAGCTGTTTTTT | CASSDSGHTGELFF | TRBJ2-2 | - | TRBV6-4 | -
TGTGCCAGCAGCTTAGGAAGGCGCGGCGGGGAGCTGTTTTTT | CASSLGRRGGELFF | TRBJ2-2 | - | TRBV11-2 | -
TGTGCCAGCAGCCTGGGACAGTACCAAGAGACCCAGTACTTC | CASSLGQYQETQYF | TRBJ2-5 | TRBD1 | TRBV9 | -
TGTGCCAGCTCACCGCCAGGGAGGTCAGGACAGCCCCAGCATTTT | CASSPPGRSGQPQHF | TRBJ1-5 | - | TRBV18 | -
TGTGCCAGCAGCTGGGCCGGGACAGGGGGCTCTGGAAACACCATATATTTT | CASSWAGTGGSGNTIYF | TRBJ1-3 | TRBD1 | TRBV5-6 | -
TGTGCCAGCAGTTACTCGCTGCAGTACGAGCAGTACTTC | CASSYSLQYEQYF | TRBJ2-7 | - | TRBV6-6 | few
TGTGCCAGCAGTTTGACGTCAGGGGCTCTAAAACAGCCCCAGCATTTT | CASSLTSGALKQPQHF | TRBJ1-5 | - | TRBV27 | -
TGCAGTGCTAGATCACAGGTTGAAGCTTTCTTT | CSARSQVEAFF | TRBJ1-1 | - | TRBV20-1 | few
TGTGCCAGCAGCTTGGTCAGCGCCTACGAGCAGTACTTC | CASSLVSAYEQYF | TRBJ2-7 | - | TRBV5-6 | few